The rows below give T cell receptor beta chains drawn from one sample of a study of blood T cell repertoires in COVID-19. The data were produced by immunoSEQ multiplex PCR, yet TCRdb's version contains in-frame clones alone and is incomplete. This sample carries about 130,000 clones, around 83% of them seen once, and the ten largest clones take 3%. The sample comprised peripheral blood. The source is a woman of 80 years or more with acute or convalescent COVID-19. Each CDR3 is given with its conserved first and last residue. Each record gives: V gene, J gene, D gene, clone size, CDR3 DNA, CDR3 protein. A D gene is named only where the DNA matches it firmly. Size tells how often a clone was seen (once, few, many) or the class of an expanded clone, and some rows leave it out.

TRBV29-1,TRBJ1-2,TRBD1,NA,TGCAGCGTCTCGGACAGGGGGCTCTTCGGCTACACCTTC,CSVSDRGLFGYTF
TRBV6-1,TRBJ1-2,TRBD1,NA,TGTGCCAGCAGTGAATTTTATCGACAGGGGGCAGCCTTC,CASSEFYRQGAAF
TRBV5-1,TRBJ2-7,NA,few,TGCGCCAGCAGCCAACTGGACAGTACCTACGAGCAGTACTTC,CASSQLDSTYEQYF
TRBV5-6,TRBJ1-2,NA,NA,TGTGCCAGCAGCTTTGTACAGGGTCCTGGTCATGGCTACACCTTC,CASSFVQGPGHGYTF
TRBV2,TRBJ1-4,NA,NA,TGTGCCAGCAGCGCGGTCGTGAATGAAAAACTGTTTTTT,CASSAVVNEKLFF
TRBV7-3,TRBJ1-6,NA,few,TGTGCCAGCAGCCGACAGCCACCACCTTCACCCCTCCACTTT,CASSRQPPPSPLHF
TRBV6-1,TRBJ1-6,TRBD1,NA,TGTGCCAGCAGTGGGCCGGGACAGTCAGGCAGGTCACCCCTCCACTTT,CASSGPGQSGRSPLHF
TRBV15,TRBJ1-5,NA,NA,TGTGCCACCAGCAGAGATGTAACAGTAGGCAATCAGCCCCAGCATTTT,CATSRDVTVGNQPQHF
TRBV7-2,TRBJ1-5,NA,few,TGTGCCAGCAGCTTTGATGGGGAGACCGGGCCCCAGCATTTT,CASSFDGETGPQHF
TRBV10-2,TRBJ1-5,TRBD1,NA,TGCGCCAGCAGTCGACAGGGGGCTAATCAGCCCCAGCATTTT,CASSRQGANQPQHF
TRBV25-1,TRBJ2-3,NA,NA,TGTGCCAGCAGTGATATTGGTAGAATCACGCAGTATTTT,CASSDIGRITQYF
TRBV2,TRBJ1-5,TRBD1,NA,TGTGCCAGCAGTGAAGACAGGGGATACAATCAGCCCCAGCATTTT,CASSEDRGYNQPQHF
TRBV6-6,TRBJ1-1,NA,few,TGTGCCAGCAATACCTTTGTCCAACAGGTCGCTGAAGCTTTCTTT,CASNTFVQQVAEAFF
TRBV4-1,TRBJ1-4,TRBD1,NA,TGCGCCAGCAGCCCGGACAGGGGGCAAGAAAAACTGTTTTTT,CASSPDRGQEKLFF
TRBV19,TRBJ1-2,NA,NA,TGTGCCAGTAGTCCCCGCGAGTATGGCTACACCTTC,CASSPREYGYTF
TRBV7-2,TRBJ2-1,TRBD2,NA,TGTGCCAGCAGCTTAGGCCTAGCGGGGTCTTACAATGAGCAGTTCTTC,CASSLGLAGSYNEQFF
TRBV13,TRBJ1-1,TRBD1,NA,TGTGCCAGCAGCTCCTCGCCGGGACAGGGAGTCTGGACTGAAGCTTTCTTT,CASSSSPGQGVWTEAFF
TRBV7-9,TRBJ2-1,TRBD1,NA,TGTGCCAGCAGCCCCGGGACAGCTTCCTACAATGAGCAGTTCTTC,CASSPGTASYNEQFF
TRBV5-1,TRBJ2-1,TRBD2,NA,TGCGCCAGTTCCGGGACTAGCGGCAATGAGCAGTTCTTC,CASSGTSGNEQFF
TRBV27,TRBJ1-2,TRBD1,NA,TGTGCCAGCAGGCGGACAGGGGGCGTCAATGGCTACACCTTC,CASRRTGGVNGYTF
TRBV7-8,TRBJ1-5,NA,few,TGTGCCAGCAGACTAAAGGGGCGGGGTCAGCCCCAGCATTTT,CASRLKGRGQPQHF
TRBV5-1,TRBJ2-2,TRBD2,NA,TGCGCCAGTATGAGATTGACTAGCGGGGGGCCGAACACCGGGGAGCTGTTTTTT,CASMRLTSGGPNTGELFF
TRBV9,TRBJ1-1,TRBD1,few,TGTGCCAGCAGCGCTTGGGGGACAGGGGACACTGAAGCTTTCTTT,CASSAWGTGDTEAFF
TRBV25-1,TRBJ2-1,TRBD2,few,TGTGCCAGCAGTCAAATCGCGGGGGGGCCGGGGAGCAATGAGCAGTTCTTC,CASSQIAGGPGSNEQFF
TRBV4-3,TRBJ1-2,TRBD1,NA,TGCGCCAGCAGCCAAGGCCGGACAGGGGGCTCAGGTTATGGCTACACCTTC,CASSQGRTGGSGYGYTF
TRBV6-5,TRBJ1-6,NA,NA,TGTGCCAGCATTATCCCGGGATCACCCCTCCACTTT,CASIIPGSPLHF
TRBV7-8,TRBJ2-7,NA,NA,TGTGCCAGCAGCTTACCAGAGGGCGAGCAGTACTTC,CASSLPEGEQYF
TRBV7-6,TRBJ1-6,TRBD1,few,TGTGCCAGCAGCTTATGGACAGGGACTAATTCACCCCTCCACTTT,CASSLWTGTNSPLHF
TRBV4-1,TRBJ2-3,TRBD2,once,TGCGCCAGCAGCCAAGGCGGGGGGATATCCACAGATACGCAGTATTTT,CASSQGGGISTDTQYF
TRBV4-2,TRBJ2-2,NA,NA,TGTGCCAGCAGCAGTCCAGGGGCACGTGGCCCCGGGGAGCTGTTTTTT,CASSSPGARGPGELFF
TRBV7-2,TRBJ1-1,NA,NA,TGTGCCAGCAGCTTAATGCCGGGAACGAACACTGAAGCTTTCTTT,CASSLMPGTNTEAFF
TRBV6-5,TRBJ2-7,NA,NA,TGTGCCAGCAGTAGCCGGGACAAGTCCTACGAGCAGTACTTC,CASSSRDKSYEQYF
TRBV2,TRBJ2-5,TRBD2,NA,TGTGCCAGCAGCGCCGGGACTAGAGGGGAGACCCAGTACTTC,CASSAGTRGETQYF
TRBV7-2,TRBJ1-1,TRBD1,NA,TGTGCCAGCAGCCTAAACAGGGGGCAGGGCACTGAAGCTTTCTTT,CASSLNRGQGTEAFF
TRBV6-5,TRBJ1-2,NA,NA,TGTGCCAGCAGCCCCTCGAGCGGATGGGGCTACACCTTC,CASSPSSGWGYTF
TRBV5-1,TRBJ1-5,NA,NA,TGCGCCAGCAGCTTGGACACCGGGGGAAATCAGCCCCAGCATTTT,CASSLDTGGNQPQHF
TRBV2,TRBJ1-1,TRBD1,NA,TGTGCCAGCAGTGAGCTGACAGGGGGCACTGAAGCTTTCTTT,CASSELTGGTEAFF
TRBV7-8,TRBJ2-2,NA,NA,TGTGCCAGCAGCTTATTCAGTGCGAACACCGGGGAGCTGTTTTTT,CASSLFSANTGELFF
TRBV4-3,TRBJ2-7,TRBD2,NA,TGCGCCAGCAGCCAAGATGGCGGGGGGTCCTCCTACGAGCAGTACTTC,CASSQDGGGSSYEQYF
TRBV5-4,TRBJ2-1,TRBD2,once,TGTGCCAGCAGCTTGGTAGGACTAGCGGGGGGGCATGAGCAGTTCTTC,CASSLVGLAGGHEQFF
TRBV19,TRBJ2-6,TRBD1,NA,TGTGCCAGTAGCCTACAGGGGGCTGGGGCCAACGTCCTGACTTTC,CASSLQGAGANVLTF
TRBV5-1,TRBJ2-1,TRBD2,NA,TGCGCCAGCAGCTTGGCGGCTAGCGGGGGCAATGAGCAGTTCTTC,CASSLAASGGNEQFF